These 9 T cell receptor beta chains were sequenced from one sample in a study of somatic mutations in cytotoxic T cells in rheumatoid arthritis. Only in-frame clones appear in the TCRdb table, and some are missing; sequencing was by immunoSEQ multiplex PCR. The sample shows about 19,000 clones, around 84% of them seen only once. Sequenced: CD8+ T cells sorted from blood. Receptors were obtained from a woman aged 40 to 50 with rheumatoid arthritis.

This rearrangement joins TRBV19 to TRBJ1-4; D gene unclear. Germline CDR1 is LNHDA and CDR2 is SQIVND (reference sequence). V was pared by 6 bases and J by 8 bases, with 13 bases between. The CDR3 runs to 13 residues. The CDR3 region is CASRQATGEKLFF. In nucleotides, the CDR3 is TGTGCCAGTAGACAAGCGACGGGGGAAAAACTGTTTTTT. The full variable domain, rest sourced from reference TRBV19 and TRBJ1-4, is DGGITQSPKYLFRKEGQNVTLSCEQNLNHDAMYWYRQDPGQGLRLIYYSQIVNDFQKGDIAEGYSVSREKKESFPLTVTSAQKNPTAFYLCASRQATGEKLFFGSGTQLSVL.

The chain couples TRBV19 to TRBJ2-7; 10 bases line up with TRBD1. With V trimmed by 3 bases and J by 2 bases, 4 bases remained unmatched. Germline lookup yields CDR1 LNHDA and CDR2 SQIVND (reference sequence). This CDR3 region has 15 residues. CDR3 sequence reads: CASSMAGQGTYEQYF. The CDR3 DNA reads TGTGCCAGTAGTATGGCGGGACAGGGGACCTACGAGCAGTACTTC.

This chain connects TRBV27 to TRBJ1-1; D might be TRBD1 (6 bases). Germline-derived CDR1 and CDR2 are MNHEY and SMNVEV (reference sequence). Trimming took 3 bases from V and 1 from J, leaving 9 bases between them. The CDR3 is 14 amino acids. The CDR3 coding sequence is TGTGCCAGCAGTTTGACAGGTTGGAACACTGAAGCTTTCTTT. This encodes CASSLTGWNTEAFF.

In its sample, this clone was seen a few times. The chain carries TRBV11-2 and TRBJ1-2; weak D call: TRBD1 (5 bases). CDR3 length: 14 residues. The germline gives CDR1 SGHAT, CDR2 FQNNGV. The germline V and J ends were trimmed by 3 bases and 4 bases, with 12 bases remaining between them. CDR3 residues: CASSFRDWAYGYTF. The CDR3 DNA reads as TGTGCCAGCAGCTTCCGGGACTGGGCCTATGGCTACACCTTC. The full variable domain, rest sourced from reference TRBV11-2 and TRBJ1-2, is EAGVAQSPRYKIIEKRQSVAFWCNPISGHATLYWYQQILGQGPKLLIQFQNNGVVDDSQLPKDRFSAERLKGVDSTLKIQPAKLEDSAVYLCASSFRDWAYGYTFGSGTRLTVV.

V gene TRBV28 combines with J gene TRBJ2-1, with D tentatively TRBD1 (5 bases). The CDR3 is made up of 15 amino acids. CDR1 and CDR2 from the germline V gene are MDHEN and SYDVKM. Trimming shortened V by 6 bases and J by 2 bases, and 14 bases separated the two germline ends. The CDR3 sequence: CASRKFQGTYNEQFF. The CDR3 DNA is TGTGCCAGCAGGAAGTTCCAGGGAACCTACAATGAGCAGTTCTTC. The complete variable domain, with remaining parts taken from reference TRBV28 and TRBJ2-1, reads DVKVTQSSRYLVKRTGEKVFLECVQDMDHENMFWYRQDPGLGLRLIYFSYDVKMKEKGDIPEGYSVSREKKERFSLILESASTNQTSMYLCASRKFQGTYNEQFFGPGTRLTVL.

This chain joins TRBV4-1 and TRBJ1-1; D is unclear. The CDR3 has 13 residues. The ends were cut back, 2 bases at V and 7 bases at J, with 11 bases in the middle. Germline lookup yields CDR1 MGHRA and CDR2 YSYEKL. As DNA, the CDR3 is TGCGCCAGCAGCCAAAGTCCGGTGAATGAAGCTTTCTTT. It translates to CASSQSPVNEAFF.

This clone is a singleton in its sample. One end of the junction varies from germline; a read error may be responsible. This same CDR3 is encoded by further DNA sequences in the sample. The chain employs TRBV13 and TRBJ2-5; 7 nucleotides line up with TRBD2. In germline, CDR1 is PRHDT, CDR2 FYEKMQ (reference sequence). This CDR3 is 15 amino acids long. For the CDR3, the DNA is TGTGCCAGCAGTCGGCGGAGCGGGGCCCAACAGACCCAGTACTTC. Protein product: CASSRRSGAQQTQYF. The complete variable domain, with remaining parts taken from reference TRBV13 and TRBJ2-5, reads AAGVIQSPRHLIKEKRETATLKCYPIPRHDTVYWYQQGPGQDPQFLISFYEKMQSDKGSIPDRFSAQQFSDYHSELNMSSLELGDSALYFCASSRRSGAQQTQYFGPGTRLLVL.

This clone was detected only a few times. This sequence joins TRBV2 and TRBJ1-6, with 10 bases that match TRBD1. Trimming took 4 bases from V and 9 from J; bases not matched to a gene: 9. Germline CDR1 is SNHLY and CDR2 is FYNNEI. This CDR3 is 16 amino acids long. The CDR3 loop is CASSGARQGASSPLHF. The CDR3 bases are TGTGCCAGCAGTGGCGCTCGACAGGGGGCAAGTTCACCCCTCCACTTT.

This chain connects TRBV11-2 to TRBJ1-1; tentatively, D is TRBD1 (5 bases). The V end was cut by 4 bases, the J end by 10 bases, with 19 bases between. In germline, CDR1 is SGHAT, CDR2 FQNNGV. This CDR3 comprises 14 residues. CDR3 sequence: CASSSSRQGRVAFF. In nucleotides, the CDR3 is TGTGCCAGCAGCTCCTCTAGGCAGGGAAGAGTAGCTTTCTTT.